This TCR beta chain was documented in a study of shared clonotypes between healthy human individuals. General study findings and limits: Compared with clonotypes that all four donors shared, non-shared clonotypes had lower generation probabilities. Shared clonotypes: about 4.6% naive CD4, about 4% naive CD8, about 2.4% memory CD4, 0.35% to 0.5% memory CD8. Naive subsets, compared against memory subsets, generally had larger estimated richness values.

A note on this clone: Its antigen is undetermined.

The CDR3 runs 15 residues. CDR1 is SGHRS and CDR2 is YFSETQ in the germline V gene. After removal of 4 bases from V and 6 bases from J, the junction contained 12 bases not matched to a gene. TCRdb keeps only in-frame clones here, not all; method: immunoSEQ multiplex PCR. This sample has around 1.5 million clones, with 95% to 99% found just once. J is TRBJ1-1 and V is TRBV5-1; 7 nucleotides align to TRBD1. Sequenced: naive CD4+ T cells sorted from blood. Subset in this sample: CD45RA+ positively selected. The TCR originated in a man aged 30-40 years in good health. Here the CDR3 reads CASSPSLTGFAEAFF. The CDR3 bases are TGCGCCAGCAGCCCCTCCCTGACAGGGTTTGCTGAAGCTTTCTTT.